The 10 T cell receptor beta chains listed next were all sequenced from one sample in a study of CD8+CD57+ T cells in acquired aplastic anemia. The use of genomic DNA as template underpinned the TCR beta VDJ and CDR3 profiling. TCRdb re-called the reads through MiXCR, storing one row per CDR3 protein. Among roughly 280,000 distinct CDR3 sequences, approximately 60% were seen once, and the ten largest hold 1.3%. Patients chosen for sequencing had CD8+CD57+ cells that had expanded, as shown by flow cytometry. Sequenced: sorted CD4+, CD8+, or CD8+CD57+ T cells (not recorded which) from PBMCs. These receptors were obtained from a human donor with aplastic anemia.

This clonotype was recorded many times. The J gene is TRBJ2-1, the V gene TRBV7-9; D remains ambiguous. CDR3 size: 11 residues. The germline V gene encodes CDR1 SEHNR and CDR2 FQNEAQ (reference sequence). V lost 0 bases to trimming and J lost 10 bases, with 4 bases between them. CDR3 coding DNA: TGTGCCAGCAGCTTAGCGGGGGAGCAGTTCTTC. Translated: CASSLAGEQFF.

The chain couples TRBV7-8 to TRBJ2-7; D unresolved. The CDR3 runs to 15 residues. V lost 2 bases and J 0 bases, leaving 11 bases between the germline ends. CDR1 is SGHVS, CDR2 FQNEAQ, per germline. CDR3 nucleotides: TGTGCCAGCAGCTTAACCCCAAGAAGCTCCTACGAGCAGTACTTC. It codes for CASSLTPRSSYEQYF.

This clonotype was counted ten times or more. This chain links TRBV6-1 with TRBJ1-6; D is unresolved. CDR3 length: 15 residues. V was clipped by 2 bases and J by 1 base, with 6 bases between them. The germline V gene has CDR1 MNHNS and CDR2 SASEGT. The CDR3 region is CASSETLSYNSPLHF. The CDR3 DNA reads as TGTGCCAGCAGTGAAACGTTGTCCTATAATTCACCCCTCCACTTT.

There are many counts of this clonotype. The rearrangement joins TRBV18 to TRBJ2-5, with 10 bases matching TRBD1. J was trimmed by 4 bases and V by 5 bases; bases with no gene match: 7. This CDR3 comprises 15 residues. The germline gives CDR1 KGHSH, CDR2 LQKENI. CDR3 sequence reads: CASSGPGQGRETQYF. DNA for the CDR3: TGTGCCAGCTCAGGACCGGGACAGGGGCGAGAGACCCAGTACTTC.

This clonotype has ten or more counts. The V gene is TRBV20-1, the J gene TRBJ1-1; maybe TRBD1 (5 bases). CDR1 and CDR2 from the germline V gene are DFQATT and SNEGSKA (reference sequence). Trimming stripped 3 bases from V and 0 bases from J, with 11 bases between. The CDR3 runs 14 residues. CDR3 residues: CSASVQGMNTEAFF. The CDR3 nucleotides are TGCAGTGCTAGTGTTCAGGGCATGAACACTGAAGCTTTCTTT.

This clonotype was recorded many times. The genes are TRBV3-1 and TRBJ2-7; possibly TRBD2 for D (6 bases). V lost 5 bases and J 6 bases, leaving 14 bases between the germline ends. The CDR3 sequence is 13 residues long. CDR1 is LGHDT and CDR2 is YNNKEL in the germline V gene (reference sequence). The CDR3 region is CASSSRGTSEQYF. CDR3 bases: TGTGCCAGCAGCTCGCGGGGAACAAGCGAGCAGTACTTC.

A few counts support this clonotype. V usage is TRBV7-8 and J usage is TRBJ2-3, with a tentative D call TRBD1 (5 bases). The CDR3 runs 13 residues. Trimming removed 1 base from V and 6 bases from J, with 8 bases in between. CDR1 and CDR2 from the germline V gene are SGHVS and FQNEAQ. The CDR3 DNA follows: TGTGCCAGCAGCTTAGGCCACAGGGATACGCAGTATTTT. Protein product: CASSLGHRDTQYF.

The J gene is TRBJ1-2, the V gene TRBV20-1; D is unresolved. This CDR3 is built from 14 residues. Trimming cost V 1 base and J 6 bases, with 15 bases left between them. CDR1 DFQATT and CDR2 SNEGSKA come from the germline V gene (reference sequence). The CDR3 nucleotides read TGCAGTGCTAGAGGGGAACGGATTCTTGATGGCTACACCTTC. Translating it yields CSARGERILDGYTF.

The gene calls are TRBV7-9 and TRBJ1-2; the match to TRBD1 covers 7 bases. J was trimmed by 5 bases and V by 5 bases; bases with no gene match: 5. The CDR3 loop spans 13 amino acids. Germline CDR1 is SEHNR and CDR2 is FQNEAQ (reference sequence). CDR3 sequence (DNA): TGTGCCAGCAGCCTGACAGGGCCGTATGGCTACACCTTC. Protein: CASSLTGPYGYTF.

In the case of this clonotype: The final CDR3 position lacks the conserved phenylalanine or tryptophan, pointing to a likely read error. The rearrangement joins TRBV4-2 to TRBJ2-7; the D gene is possibly TRBD1 (6 bases). The CDR3 is made up of 15 amino acids. V was trimmed by 3 bases and J by 4 bases, leaving 16 bases between them. Germline CDR1 reads LGHNA; CDR2 reads YNFKEQ. The CDR3 region has the DNA TGTGCCAGCAGCCAGACGGACAGCAGTAAATACGAGCAGTACCTC. It encodes CASSQTDSSKYEQYL.